Shown below are 20 T cell receptor beta chains from a single sample sequenced in a study of T cell responses to AZD1222 COVID-19 vaccine (TCRdb year 2021). The library was prepared using the immunoSEQ multiplex PCR assay. TCRdb provides this immuneACCESS table in a form limited to in-frame rearrangements. Some clones are lacking; in checked studies, under half of them reflect an unresolved V gene, and why the rest are absent is not known. Present in this sample are some 90,000 clones, roughly nine tenths of which were seen just once. Less than 5% of the sample comes from the top ten. The intended sense of this specimen's time point label: about 28 days (+/-7) after the second vaccine dose. Sequenced material: peripheral blood, taken 28 days after the second AZD1222 dose. Receptor source: an adult who received the AZD1222 COVID-19 vaccine.

With respect to this clone: At one boundary the junction diverges from the germline segment, which might be a read error. The V call is TRBV24-1, the J call TRBJ1-1; perhaps TRBD1 as D (5 bases). The CDR3 runs 16 residues. Germline values: CDR1 KGHDR, CDR2 SFDVKD. The CDR3 region has the DNA TGTGCCACCAGTGTTTTGACAGCAGACATGAACACTGAAGCTTTCTTT. Translated, it gives CATSVLTADMNTEAFF.

The chain recombines TRBV4-2 with TRBJ1-4; D is undetermined. Trimming cost V 1 base and J 4 bases, with 13 bases left between them. CDR1 LGHNA and CDR2 YNFKEQ come from the germline V gene. There are 16 residues in the CDR3. The CDR3 reads CASSQVSSEGNEKLFF. CDR3 nucleotide sequence: TGTGCCAGCAGCCAAGTCTCCAGCGAGGGTAATGAAAAACTGTTTTTT.

V usage is TRBV6-5 and J usage is TRBJ1-5; 7 bases are a match to TRBD1. CDR1 and CDR2 (germline): MNHEY, SVGAGI. This CDR3 spans 15 amino acids. The V and J ends lost 6 bases and 2 bases, in that order; junction bases with no gene match: 7. CDR3 nucleotide sequence: TGTGCCAGCAGCCTCGACAGGGTTGGCAATCAGCCCCAGCATTTT. Its protein product is CASSLDRVGNQPQHF.

The genes are TRBV7-2 and TRBJ2-7; TRBD1 agrees at 9 bases. Germline V gene sequence: CDR1 SGHTA, CDR2 FQGNSA. V trimming: 1 base; J trimming: 4 bases; junction bases outside the gene matches: 5. The CDR3 is 15 residues long. The CDR3 reads CASSLGRDRVYEQYF. The CDR3 region has the DNA TGTGCCAGCAGCTTAGGCCGGGACAGGGTTTACGAGCAGTACTTC.

V usage is TRBV15 and J usage is TRBJ2-7, with D possibly matching TRBD1 (5 bases). The CDR3 is 20 amino acids. Between the trimmed V and J ends, which lost 1 base and 3 bases, there was a span of 28 bases. Germline V gene sequence: CDR1 LNHNV, CDR2 YYDKDF (reference sequence). CDR3 bases: TGTGCCACCAGCAGAGGCCTCCGCAGGGTTAGGCTCCGGGTATACTACGAGCAGTACTTC. The encoded protein is CATSRGLRRVRLRVYYEQYF.

The chain couples TRBV5-6 to TRBJ1-1; D is undetermined. Germline lookup yields CDR1 SGHDT and CDR2 YYEEEE. CDR3 length: 15 residues. V was clipped by 4 bases and J by 4 bases, with 17 bases between them. CDR3 amino acids: CASSTPTRVFTEAFF. The CDR3 region has the DNA TGTGCCAGCAGCACACCAACCCGGGTGTTCACTGAAGCTTTCTTT.

The V call is TRBV2, the J call TRBJ1-5, with TRBD1 matching 8 bases. V shed 7 bases and J 4 bases; nucleotides not matched to a gene: 6. The CDR3 runs 14 residues. CDR1 and CDR2 from the germline V gene are SNHLY and FYNNEI. The CDR3: CASNRQGLNQPQHF. CDR3 DNA sequence: TGTGCCAGCAACCGACAGGGGTTAAATCAGCCCCAGCATTTT.

This sequence joins TRBV6-5 and TRBJ1-1, with D perhaps matching TRBD1 (5 bases). The germline gives CDR1 MNHEY, CDR2 SVGAGI. This CDR3 has 14 residues. V was pared by 2 bases and J by 5 bases, with 12 bases between. This CDR3 reads CASSYAGLGTEAFF. The CDR3 region has the DNA TGTGCCAGCAGTTACGCAGGGTTGGGGACTGAAGCTTTCTTT.

In its sample, this clone was seen once. V gene TRBV2 combines with J gene TRBJ1-4, with 8 bases that match TRBD1. Looked up from germline, CDR1 is SNHLY and CDR2 is FYNNEI. This CDR3 comprises 18 residues. Trimming removed 6 bases from V and 7 bases from J; junction bases left unmatched: 19. The CDR3 sequence: CASRDARQGRGIGEKLFF. CDR3 sequence (DNA): TGTGCCAGCAGGGACGCTAGACAGGGGAGAGGGATCGGTGAAAAACTGTTTTTT.

This chain connects TRBV19 to TRBJ2-2; 9 nucleotides line up with TRBD2. The CDR3 spans 17 residues. Trimming at V came to 4 bases and at J to 5 bases, leaving 11 bases not matched to a gene. Looked up from germline, CDR1 is LNHDA and CDR2 is SQIVND (reference sequence). In DNA, the CDR3 is TGTGCCAGTAGTACGCCCCTTAGCAGCGGGGGGACCGGGGAGCTGTTTTTT. Protein product: CASSTPLSSGGTGELFF.

This clone was observed once. The genes are TRBV4-2 and TRBJ2-7, with 7 bases aligning to TRBD2. Trimming cost V 0 bases and J 0 bases; bases outside gene matches: 2. The CDR3 length is 15 residues. The germline CDR1 and CDR2 sequences are LGHNA and YNFKEQ. CDR3 loop: CASSQDLAGSYEQYF. Here the CDR3 DNA reads TGTGCCAGCAGCCAAGATTTAGCGGGCTCCTACGAGCAGTACTTC.

The chain couples TRBV19 to TRBJ1-2, with a possible D match to TRBD1 (5 bases). The CDR3 is made up of 18 amino acids. Trimming took 6 bases from V and 2 from J, leaving 25 bases between them. Germline CDR1 is LNHDA and CDR2 is SQIVND (reference sequence). The CDR3 loop reads CASRKGPILTGANYGYTF. Written as DNA, the CDR3 is TGTGCCAGTAGAAAGGGACCCATCCTGACCGGCGCCAACTATGGCTACACCTTC.

This chain joins TRBV5-8 and TRBJ1-1; no definite D call. V was trimmed by 0 bases and J by 4 bases, leaving 4 bases between them. CDR1 is SGHTS and CDR2 is YDEGEE in the germline V gene. There are 12 residues in the CDR3. The CDR3 coding sequence is TGTGCCAGCAGCTTGGCCATCACTGAAGCTTTCTTT. Translated, it gives CASSLAITEAFF.

The chain uses TRBV18 and TRBJ1-1, with D uncertain. The CDR3 is 16 residues long. The V and J ends lost 1 base and 3 bases respectively, with 15 bases between them. Germline CDR1 reads KGHSH; CDR2 reads LQKENI. The CDR3 protein is CASSPRLGRLDTEAFF. The CDR3, as DNA: TGTGCCAGCTCACCACGGTTGGGAAGGCTGGACACTGAAGCTTTCTTT.

The chain uses TRBV5-1 and TRBJ2-5; D gene uncertain. The CDR3 sequence is 12 residues long. Looked up from germline, CDR1 is SGHRS and CDR2 is YFSETQ. V lost 0 bases and J lost 5, with 5 bases in between. The CDR3 sequence is CASSLEGETQYF. CDR3 nucleotides: TGCGCCAGCAGCTTGGAGGGTGAGACCCAGTACTTC.

The chain has TRBV11-2 and TRBJ1-1; D unresolved. The germline V gene encodes CDR1 SGHAT and CDR2 FQNNGV. The CDR3 consists of 13 residues. The V and J ends lost 5 bases and 4 bases respectively, with 11 bases between them. CDR3 protein: CASSGTESTEAFF. The CDR3 region has the DNA TGTGCCAGCAGCGGCACAGAATCCACTGAAGCTTTCTTT.

The chain joins TRBV12-3 or TRBV12-4 to TRBJ1-1, with D unresolved. This CDR3 comprises 13 residues. V lost 8 bases, J lost 3 bases, and 13 bases lay in between. Here the CDR3 DNA reads TGTGCCAGCCAGCCCCTATCAGACACTGAAGCTTTCTTT. Protein product: CASQPLSDTEAFF.

The V call is TRBV19, the J call TRBJ1-4; TRBD1 is a possible D gene (5 bases). CDR3 size: 13 residues. Germline V gene data show CDR1 as LNHDA and CDR2 as SQIVND (reference sequence). V lost 4 bases and J 7 bases, leaving 10 bases between the germline ends. This CDR3 is CASSTGFSEKLFF. The CDR3 coding sequence is TGTGCCAGTAGTACAGGGTTCAGTGAAAAACTGTTTTTT.

The CDR3 spells CASSARAGDSNQPQHF. CDR3 sequence (DNA): TGCGCCAGCAGCGCCCGGGCAGGGGATAGCAATCAGCCCCAGCATTTT. The genes are TRBV4-1 and TRBJ1-5, with D tentatively TRBD1 (6 bases). The CDR3 length is 16 residues. The germline V gene has CDR1 MGHRA and CDR2 YSYEKL. With 5 bases removed from V and 0 bases from J, the gap between germline ends came to 14 bases.

V is TRBV6-6 and J is TRBJ1-4; 10 bases fit TRBD1. Germline assignment: CDR1 MNHNY and CDR2 SVGAGI (reference sequence). This CDR3 contains 15 residues. For the CDR3, the DNA is TGTGCTTCCTCGACCCCCGGGGACAGGGGAGAAAAACTGTTTTTT. This sequence encodes CASSTPGDRGEKLFF.